Listed below are T cell receptor beta chains from one sample, sequenced in a study of blood T cell repertoires in COVID-19. The assay was immunoSEQ multiplex PCR, and TCRdb's table has in-frame clones only and misses some. This sample has 200,000 to 250,000 clones, with 80% to 85% found just once. The sequenced sample consisted of peripheral blood. Receptor source: a woman aged 80 or over with COVID-19, enrolled during active disease. CDR3s include the opening cysteine and the closing phenylalanine or tryptophan. A D gene is named only where the DNA matches it firmly. Size values are once, few and many counts, or a class for expanded clones, and some rows have none.

j_gene	abundance	v_gene	d_gene	CDR3nt	CDR3aa
TRBJ1-3	few	TRBV25-1	NA	TGTGCCAGCAGAGACAGTGCTGGAAACACCATATATTTT	CASRDSAGNTIYF
TRBJ2-5	NA	TRBV7-3	TRBD2	TGTGCCAGCAGCCCCCCAGGACTAGCGGGAGGGCCTTGGTGGTTCGGAGAGACCCAGTACTTC	CASSPPGLAGGPWWFGETQYF
TRBJ2-2	NA	TRBV6-2/TRBV6-3	TRBD1	TGTGCCAGCAGTTTTGGACAGGGAAGGGACACCGGGGAGCTGTTTTTT	CASSFGQGRDTGELFF
TRBJ1-2	NA	TRBV5-4	NA	TGTGCCAGCAGCTTAGGTTTCGGAGGACAGTCTAACTATGGCTACACCTTC	CASSLGFGGQSNYGYTF
TRBJ2-7	NA	TRBV7-2	TRBD2	TGTGCCAGCCGAGGACTAGCGGGAGTGGGCGAGCAGTACTTC	CASRGLAGVGEQYF
TRBJ1-1	few	TRBV5-1	NA	TGCGCCAGCAGCTTGGTCGCAGGGGAGAGCACTGAAGCTTTCTTT	CASSLVAGESTEAFF
TRBJ2-5	once	TRBV5-4	TRBD1	TGTGCCAGCAGCACGACAGGGTCCCAAGAGACCCAGTACTTC	CASSTTGSQETQYF
TRBJ1-2	few	TRBV24-1	NA	TGTGCCACCAGTGACTGGGGGGACTATGGCTACACCTTC	CATSDWGDYGYTF
TRBJ1-3	NA	TRBV5-8	NA	TGTGCCAGCAGCTTCCAGGGCTCTGGAAACACCATATATTTT	CASSFQGSGNTIYF
TRBJ1-1	NA	TRBV5-8	NA	TGTGCCAGCCGGCGTAGACAGGTCCGAAACACTGAAGCTTTCTTT	CASRRRQVRNTEAFF
TRBJ2-2	NA	TRBV9	NA	TGTGCCAGCAGCGTCGGAGTGGCCGGGGAGCTGTTTTTT	CASSVGVAGELFF
TRBJ2-1	once	TRBV3-1/TRBV3-2	TRBD2	TGTGCCAGCAGCCGCGGACTAGCGGTTTACAATGAGCAGTTCTTC	CASSRGLAVYNEQFF
TRBJ2-7	NA	TRBV18	TRBD1	TGTGCCAGCTCACGTACAGGGGGCAGCTACGAGCAGTACTTC	CASSRTGGSYEQYF
TRBJ1-5	NA	TRBV7-9	NA	TGTGCCAGCAGCCGATCAGTGGTGAGCAATCAGCCCCAGCATTTT	CASSRSVVSNQPQHF
TRBJ2-1	NA	TRBV7-8	TRBD2	TGTGCCAGCAGCGTGGGACTAGCGGGGGGCAATGAGCAGTTCTTC	CASSVGLAGGNEQFF
TRBJ1-1	NA	TRBV6-6	TRBD1	TGTGCCAGCAGGCGGGACAGTGAAGCTTTCTTT	CASRRDSEAFF
TRBJ1-4	once	TRBV15	NA	TGTGCCACCAGCAGAGATTTTCGCCGGGAGGAAAAACTGTTTTTT	CATSRDFRREEKLFF
TRBJ1-5	NA	TRBV2	NA	TGTGCCAGCAGTGGGACAGCTAATCAGCCCCAGCATTTT	CASSGTANQPQHF
TRBJ1-4	NA	TRBV18	NA	TGTGCCAGCTCACCACTGAGAGAGGGTGAAAAACTGTTTTTT	CASSPLREGEKLFF
TRBJ1-5	few	TRBV18	TRBD1	TGTGCCAGCTCACCGGACAGGGGCGGCAATCAGCCCCAGCATTTT	CASSPDRGGNQPQHF
TRBJ1-1	NA	TRBV5-1	TRBD1	TGCGCCAGCAGCGATCGACAGGGGATCACTGAAGCTTTCTTT	CASSDRQGITEAFF
TRBJ1-1	NA	TRBV25-1	NA	TGTGCCAGCAGTGTCCGGGGGGCAGGTGAAGCTTTCTTT	CASSVRGAGEAFF
TRBJ1-5	few	TRBV4-1	NA	TGCGCCAGCAGCCAAAACAGGGTCGGGCAGCCCCAGCATTTT	CASSQNRVGQPQHF
TRBJ2-7	NA	TRBV5-1	NA	TGCGCCAGCAGCTTAGGACAGACAAGACACGAGCAGTACTTC	CASSLGQTRHEQYF